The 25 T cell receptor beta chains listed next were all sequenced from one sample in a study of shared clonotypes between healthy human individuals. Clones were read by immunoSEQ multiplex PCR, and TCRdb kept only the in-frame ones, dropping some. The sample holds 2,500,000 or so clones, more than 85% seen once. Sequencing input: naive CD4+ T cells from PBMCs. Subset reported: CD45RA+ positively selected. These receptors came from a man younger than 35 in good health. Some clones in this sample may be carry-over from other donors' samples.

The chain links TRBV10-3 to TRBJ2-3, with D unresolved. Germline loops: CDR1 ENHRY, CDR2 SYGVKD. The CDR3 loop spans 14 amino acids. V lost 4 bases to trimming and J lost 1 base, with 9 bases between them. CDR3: CAISVGSRTDTQYF. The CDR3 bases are TGTGCCATCAGTGTGGGCAGCCGCACAGATACGCAGTATTTT.

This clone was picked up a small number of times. DNA of the CDR3: TGTGCCAGCAGCTTCGGGTTGGCGGGTGAAGCTTTCTTT. Encoded protein: CASSFGLAGEAFF. The chain carries TRBV5-4 and TRBJ1-1; unclear D gene. The CDR3 consists of 13 residues. V lost 2 bases and J lost 7, with 12 bases in between. CDR1 is SGHNT, CDR2 YYREEE, per germline (reference sequence).

The CDR3 loop is CASSFGPIYGYTF. CDR3 sequence (DNA): TGTGCCAGCAGTTTCGGGCCGATCTATGGCTACACCTTC. The chain combines TRBV28 with TRBJ1-2; D is unresolved. The germline CDR1 and CDR2 sequences are MDHEN and SYDVKM. The CDR3 loop spans 13 amino acids. V was cut by 3 bases and J by 4 bases, with 9 bases left in between.

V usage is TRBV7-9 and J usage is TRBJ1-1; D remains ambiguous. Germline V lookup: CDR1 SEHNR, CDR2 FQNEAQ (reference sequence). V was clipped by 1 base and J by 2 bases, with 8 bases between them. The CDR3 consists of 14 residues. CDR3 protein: CASSLVGINTEAFF. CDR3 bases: TGTGCCAGCAGCTTAGTAGGCATTAACACTGAAGCTTTCTTT.

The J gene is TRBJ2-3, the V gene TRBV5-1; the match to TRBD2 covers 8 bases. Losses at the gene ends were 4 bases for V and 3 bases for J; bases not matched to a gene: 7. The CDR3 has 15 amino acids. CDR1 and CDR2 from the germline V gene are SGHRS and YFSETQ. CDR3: CASSPPSGRTDTQYF. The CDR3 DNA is TGCGCCAGCAGCCCGCCCAGCGGGAGAACAGATACGCAGTATTTT.

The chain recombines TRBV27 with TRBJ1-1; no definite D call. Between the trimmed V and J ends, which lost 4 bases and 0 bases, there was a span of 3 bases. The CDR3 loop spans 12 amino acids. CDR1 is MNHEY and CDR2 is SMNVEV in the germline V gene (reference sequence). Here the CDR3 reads CASSWMNTEAFF. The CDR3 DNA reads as TGTGCCAGCAGTTGGATGAACACTGAAGCTTTCTTT.

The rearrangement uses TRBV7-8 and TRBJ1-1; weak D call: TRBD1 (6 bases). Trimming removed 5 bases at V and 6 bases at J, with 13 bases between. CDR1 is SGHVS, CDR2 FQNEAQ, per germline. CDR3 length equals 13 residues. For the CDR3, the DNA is TGTGCCAGCAGCCTTAGAGGGGGAGCTGAAGCTTTCTTT. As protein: CASSLRGGAEAFF.

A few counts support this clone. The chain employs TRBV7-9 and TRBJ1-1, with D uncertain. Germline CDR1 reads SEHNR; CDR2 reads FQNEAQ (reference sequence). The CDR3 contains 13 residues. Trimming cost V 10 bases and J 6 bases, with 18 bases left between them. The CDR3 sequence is CATMAGTISEAFF. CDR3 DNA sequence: TGTGCCACCATGGCGGGTACCATCTCTGAAGCTTTCTTT.

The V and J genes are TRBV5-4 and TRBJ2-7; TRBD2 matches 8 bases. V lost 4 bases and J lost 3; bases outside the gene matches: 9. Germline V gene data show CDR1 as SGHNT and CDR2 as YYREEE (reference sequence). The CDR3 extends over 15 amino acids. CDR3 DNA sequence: TGTGCCAGCAGCCTTAGCGGACTAGCTCTCTACGAGCAGTACTTC. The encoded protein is CASSLSGLALYEQYF.

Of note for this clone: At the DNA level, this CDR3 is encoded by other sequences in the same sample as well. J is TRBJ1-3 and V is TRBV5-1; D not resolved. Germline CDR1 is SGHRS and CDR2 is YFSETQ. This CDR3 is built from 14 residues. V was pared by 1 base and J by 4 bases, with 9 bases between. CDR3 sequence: CASSLPGIGNTIYF. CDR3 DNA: TGCGCCAGCAGCTTGCCGGGGATCGGAAACACCATATATTTT.

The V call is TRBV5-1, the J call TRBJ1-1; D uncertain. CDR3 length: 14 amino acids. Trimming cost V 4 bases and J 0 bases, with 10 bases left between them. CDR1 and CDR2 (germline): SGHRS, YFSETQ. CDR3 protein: CASSPSGLNTEAFF. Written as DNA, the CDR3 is TGCGCCAGCAGCCCCAGCGGCCTGAACACTGAAGCTTTCTTT.

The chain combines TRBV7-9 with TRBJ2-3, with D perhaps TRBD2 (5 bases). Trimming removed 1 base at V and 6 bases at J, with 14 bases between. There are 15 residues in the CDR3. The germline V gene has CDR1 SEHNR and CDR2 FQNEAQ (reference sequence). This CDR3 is CASSLGGPGGDTQYF. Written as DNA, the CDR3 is TGTGCCAGCAGCTTAGGAGGACCGGGCGGGGATACGCAGTATTTT.

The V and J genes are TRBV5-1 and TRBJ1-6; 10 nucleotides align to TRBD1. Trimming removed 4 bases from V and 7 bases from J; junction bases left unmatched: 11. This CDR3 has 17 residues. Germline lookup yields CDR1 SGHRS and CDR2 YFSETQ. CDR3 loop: CASSRSPGQGNNSPLHF. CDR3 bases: TGCGCCAGCAGCCGATCGCCGGGACAGGGGAACAATTCACCCCTCCACTTT.

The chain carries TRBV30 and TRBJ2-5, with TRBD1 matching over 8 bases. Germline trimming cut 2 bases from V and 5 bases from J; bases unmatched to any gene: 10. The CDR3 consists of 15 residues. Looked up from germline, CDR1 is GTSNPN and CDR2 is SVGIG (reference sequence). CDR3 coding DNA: TGTGCCTGGAGTTTATGGACAGGGCCAGGGGAGACCCAGTACTTC. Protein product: CAWSLWTGPGETQYF.

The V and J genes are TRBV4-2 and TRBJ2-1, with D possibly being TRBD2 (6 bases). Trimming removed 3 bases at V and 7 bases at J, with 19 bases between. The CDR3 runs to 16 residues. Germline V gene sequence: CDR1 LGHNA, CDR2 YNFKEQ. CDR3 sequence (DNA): TGTGCCAGCAGCCACCCTGCGGGGTCCTCCGGGAATGAGCAGTTCTTC. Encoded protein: CASSHPAGSSGNEQFF.

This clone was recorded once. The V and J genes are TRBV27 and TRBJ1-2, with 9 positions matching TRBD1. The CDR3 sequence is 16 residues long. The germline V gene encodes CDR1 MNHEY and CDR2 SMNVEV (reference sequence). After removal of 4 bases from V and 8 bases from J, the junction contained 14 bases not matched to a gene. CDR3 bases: TGTGCCAGCAGTTCCCACCCGTACTTACAGGGGGCCGGCTACACCTTC. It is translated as CASSSHPYLQGAGYTF.

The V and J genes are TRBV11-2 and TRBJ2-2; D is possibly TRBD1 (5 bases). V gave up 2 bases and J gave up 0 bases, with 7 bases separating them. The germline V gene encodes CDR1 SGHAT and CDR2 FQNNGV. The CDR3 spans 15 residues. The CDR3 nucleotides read TGTGCCAGCAGCTTACAGGGCTCGAACACCGGGGAGCTGTTTTTT. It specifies CASSLQGSNTGELFF. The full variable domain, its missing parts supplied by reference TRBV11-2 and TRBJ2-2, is EAGVAQSPRYKIIEKRQSVAFWCNPISGHATLYWYQQILGQGPKLLIQFQNNGVVDDSQLPKDRFSAERLKGVDSTLKIQPAKLEDSAVYLCASSLQGSNTGELFFGEGSRLTVL.

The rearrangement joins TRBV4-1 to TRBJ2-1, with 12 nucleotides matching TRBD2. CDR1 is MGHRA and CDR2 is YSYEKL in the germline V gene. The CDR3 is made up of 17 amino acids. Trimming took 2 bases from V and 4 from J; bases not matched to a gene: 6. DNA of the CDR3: TGCGCCAGCAGCCAACCTAGCGGGAGGGCCAAATACAATGAGCAGTTCTTC. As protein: CASSQPSGRAKYNEQFF.

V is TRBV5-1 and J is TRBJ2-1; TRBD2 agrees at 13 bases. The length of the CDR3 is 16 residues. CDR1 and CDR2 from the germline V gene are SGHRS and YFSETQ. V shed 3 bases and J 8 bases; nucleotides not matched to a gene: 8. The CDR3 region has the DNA TGCGCCAGCAGCTGGGGGACTAGCGGGAAGGTCCATGAGCAGTTCTTC. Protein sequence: CASSWGTSGKVHEQFF. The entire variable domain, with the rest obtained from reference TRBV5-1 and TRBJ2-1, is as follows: KAGVTQTPRYLIKTRGQQVTLSCSPISGHRSVSWYQQTPGQGLQFLFEYFSETQRNKGNFPGRFSGRQFSNSRSEMNVSTLELGDSALYLCASSWGTSGKVHEQFFGPGTRLTVL.

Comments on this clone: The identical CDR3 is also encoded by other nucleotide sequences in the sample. The CDR3 is CASSLALGYEQYF. The CDR3 DNA reads as TGCGCCAGCAGCTTGGCCCTGGGCTACGAGCAGTACTTC. The chain uses TRBV5-1 and TRBJ2-7, with no clear D. The CDR3 is made up of 13 amino acids. Germline CDR1 and CDR2: SGHRS and YFSETQ. The V end was cut by 0 bases, the J end by 3 bases, with 7 bases between.

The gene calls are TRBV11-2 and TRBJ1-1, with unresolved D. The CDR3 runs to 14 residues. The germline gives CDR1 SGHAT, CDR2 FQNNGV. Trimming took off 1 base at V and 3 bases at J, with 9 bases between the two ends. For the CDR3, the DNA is TGTGCCAGCAGCTTAGTTTTGGAAGACACTGAAGCTTTCTTT. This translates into CASSLVLEDTEAFF.

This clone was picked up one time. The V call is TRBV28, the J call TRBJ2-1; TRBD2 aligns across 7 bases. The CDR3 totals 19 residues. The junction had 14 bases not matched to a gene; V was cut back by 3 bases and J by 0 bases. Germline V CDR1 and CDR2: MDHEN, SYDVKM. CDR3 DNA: TGTGCCAGCAGTTTCCATGGGGGGGGACTCATGAGCTCCTACAATGAGCAGTTCTTC. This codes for CASSFHGGGLMSSYNEQFF.

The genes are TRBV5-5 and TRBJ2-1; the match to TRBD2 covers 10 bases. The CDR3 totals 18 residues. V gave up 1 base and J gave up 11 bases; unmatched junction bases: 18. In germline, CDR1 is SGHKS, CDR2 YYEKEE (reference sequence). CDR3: CASSLSVVRLAGVNQQFF. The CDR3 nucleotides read TGTGCCAGCAGCTTGTCAGTTGTCCGGCTAGCGGGAGTAAATCAGCAGTTCTTC.

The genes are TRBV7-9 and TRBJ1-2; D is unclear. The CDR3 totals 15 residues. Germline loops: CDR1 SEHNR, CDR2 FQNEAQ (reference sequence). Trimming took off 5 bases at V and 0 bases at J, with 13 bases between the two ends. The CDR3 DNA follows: TGTGCCAGCAGCCCTCTCCAAACAGCTAACTATGGCTACACCTTC. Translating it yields CASSPLQTANYGYTF.

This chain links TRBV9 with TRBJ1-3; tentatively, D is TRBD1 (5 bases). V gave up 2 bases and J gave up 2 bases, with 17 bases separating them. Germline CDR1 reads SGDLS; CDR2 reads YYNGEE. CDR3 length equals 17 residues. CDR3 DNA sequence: TGTGCCAGCAGCGTTGGAATGTTGGGGGGAACTGGAAACACCATATATTTT. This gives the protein CASSVGMLGGTGNTIYF.